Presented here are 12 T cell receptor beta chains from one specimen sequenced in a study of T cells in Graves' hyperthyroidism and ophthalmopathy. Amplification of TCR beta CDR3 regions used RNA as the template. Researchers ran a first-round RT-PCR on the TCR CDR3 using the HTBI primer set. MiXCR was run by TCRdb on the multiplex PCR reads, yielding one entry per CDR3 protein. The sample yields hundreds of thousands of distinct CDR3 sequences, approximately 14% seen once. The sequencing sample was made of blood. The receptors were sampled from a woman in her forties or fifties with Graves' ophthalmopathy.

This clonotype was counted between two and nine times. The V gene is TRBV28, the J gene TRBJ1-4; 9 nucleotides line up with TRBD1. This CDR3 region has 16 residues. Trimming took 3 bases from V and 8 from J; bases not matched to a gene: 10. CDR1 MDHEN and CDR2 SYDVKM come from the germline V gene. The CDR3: CASSFAPGQGEEKLFF. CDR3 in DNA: TGTGCCAGCAGTTTTGCCCCGGGACAGGGTGAGGAAAAACTGTTTTTT.

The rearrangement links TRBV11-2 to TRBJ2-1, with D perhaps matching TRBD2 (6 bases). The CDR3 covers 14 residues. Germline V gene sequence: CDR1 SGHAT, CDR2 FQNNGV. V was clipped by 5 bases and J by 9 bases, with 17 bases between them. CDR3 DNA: TGTGCCAGCAGCCAGAATTTACTAGCCGGTGAGCAGTTCTTC. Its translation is CASSQNLLAGEQFF. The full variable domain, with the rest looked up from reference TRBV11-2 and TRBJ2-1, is EAGVAQSPRYKIIEKRQSVAFWCNPISGHATLYWYQQILGQGPKLLIQFQNNGVVDDSQLPKDRFSAERLKGVDSTLKIQPAKLEDSAVYLCASSQNLLAGEQFFGPGTRLTVL.

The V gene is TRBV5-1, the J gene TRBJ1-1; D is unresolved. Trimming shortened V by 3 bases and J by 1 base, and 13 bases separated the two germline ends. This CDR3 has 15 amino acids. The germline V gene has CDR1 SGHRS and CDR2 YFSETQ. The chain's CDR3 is CASSSSLGRNTEAFF. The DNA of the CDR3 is TGCGCCAGCAGCTCCAGCCTAGGGAGGAACACTGAAGCTTTCTTT.

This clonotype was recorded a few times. As DNA, the CDR3 is TGTGCCAGCAGCTTAAGCCAAAGGGAGACCCAGTACTTC. Residues: CASSLSQRETQYF. The V call is TRBV7-3, the J call TRBJ2-5; the D is unclear. The length of the CDR3 is 13 residues. Trimming removed 1 base from V and 5 bases from J, with 8 bases in between. Germline V lookup: CDR1 SGHTA, CDR2 FQGTGA.

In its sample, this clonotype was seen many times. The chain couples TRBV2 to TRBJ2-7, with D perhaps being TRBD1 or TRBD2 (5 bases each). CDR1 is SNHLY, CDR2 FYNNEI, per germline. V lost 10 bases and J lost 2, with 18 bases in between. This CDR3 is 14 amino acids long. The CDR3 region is CATNLKRGTYEQYF. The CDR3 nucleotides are TGTGCCACCAATCTAAAGAGGGGAACCTACGAGCAGTACTTC. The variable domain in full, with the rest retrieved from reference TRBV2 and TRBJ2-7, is EPEVTQTPSHQVTQMGQEVILRCVPISNHLYFYWYRQILGQKVEFLVSFYNNEISEKSEIFDDQFSVERPDGSNFTLKIRSTKLEDSAMYFCATNLKRGTYEQYFGPGTRLTVT.

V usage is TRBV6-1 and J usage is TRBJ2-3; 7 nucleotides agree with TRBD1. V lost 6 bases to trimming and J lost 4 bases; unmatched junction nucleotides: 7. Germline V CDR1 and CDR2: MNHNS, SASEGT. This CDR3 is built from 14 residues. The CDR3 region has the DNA TGTGCCAGCAGAGAAACAGGGGTGGCAGATACGCAGTATTTT. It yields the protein CASRETGVADTQYF.

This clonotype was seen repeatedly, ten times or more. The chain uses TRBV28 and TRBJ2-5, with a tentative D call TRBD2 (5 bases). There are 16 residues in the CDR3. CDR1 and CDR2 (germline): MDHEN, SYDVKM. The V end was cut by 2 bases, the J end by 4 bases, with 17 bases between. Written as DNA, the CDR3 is TGTGCCAGCAGTTTACCGCCCCCGGGGAGTGGAGAGACCCAGTACTTC. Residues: CASSLPPPGSGETQYF.

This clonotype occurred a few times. The CDR3 sequence is CASSYPPPPGPPGDSYEQYF. CDR3 nucleotide sequence: TGTGCCAGCAGTTACCCGCCCCCTCCGGGACCACCGGGGGACTCCTACGAGCAGTACTTC. The gene calls are TRBV6-2 or TRBV6-3 and TRBJ2-7; a weak D match, TRBD2 (6 bases). This CDR3 region has 20 residues. V shed 2 bases and J shed 0 bases, with 26 bases lying between them. Germline CDR1 reads MNHEY; CDR2 reads SVGEGT.

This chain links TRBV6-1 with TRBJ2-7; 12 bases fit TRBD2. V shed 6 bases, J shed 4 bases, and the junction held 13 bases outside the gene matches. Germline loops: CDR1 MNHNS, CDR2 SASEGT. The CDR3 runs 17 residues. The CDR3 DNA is TGTGCCAGCAGGAAACACCCGACTAGCGGGAGTGTGTACGAGCAGTACTTC. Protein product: CASRKHPTSGSVYEQYF.

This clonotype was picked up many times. As DNA, the CDR3 is TGTGCCAGCAGTTTATCCCAGGGCAGGGGGGGCAATGAGCAGTTCTTC. Amino acids: CASSLSQGRGGNEQFF. V and J are TRBV28 and TRBJ2-1; D could derive from TRBD1 or TRBD2 (7 bases each). V was trimmed by 1 base and J by 6 bases, leaving 16 bases between them. The V gene's germline CDR1 is MDHEN and CDR2 SYDVKM. The CDR3 contains 16 residues.

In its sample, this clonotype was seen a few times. CDR3 coding DNA: TGCAGTGCTAGGTTTCCGCGGGAGGACTATGAGCAGTTCTTC. Its protein is CSARFPREDYEQFF. This rearrangement joins TRBV20-1 to TRBJ2-1, with 8 bases identical to TRBD2. Germline lookup yields CDR1 DFQATT and CDR2 SNEGSKA (reference sequence). V shed 3 bases, J shed 8 bases, and the junction held 9 bases outside the gene matches. The CDR3 contains 14 residues.

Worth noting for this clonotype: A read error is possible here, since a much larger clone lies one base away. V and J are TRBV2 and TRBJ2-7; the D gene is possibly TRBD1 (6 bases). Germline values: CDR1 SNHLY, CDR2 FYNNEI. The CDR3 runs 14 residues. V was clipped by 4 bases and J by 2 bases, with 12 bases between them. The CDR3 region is CASSAQGSTYEQYF. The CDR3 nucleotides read TGTGCCAGCAGTGCTCAGGGGTCGACCTACGAGCAGTACTTC.